The rows below give T cell receptor beta chains drawn from one sample of a study of CD8 T cells in ankylosing spondylitis. MiXCR, applied by TCRdb to the 5' RACE reads, yields one record per CDR3 protein. In the table there are fewer than 400,000 distinct CDR3 sequences, approximately 20% of which are singletons. Sequenced: blood, either unsorted or a sorted T cell fraction (not recorded which). These receptor sequences come from a male donor with ankylosing spondylitis. Each CDR3 is given with its conserved first and last residue. Each record gives: clone size, D gene, V gene, J gene, CDR3 protein. A D gene is named only where the DNA matches it firmly. Where a row states a size, it is once, few, many or the class of an expanded clone; other rows omit it.

abundance: few
d_gene: -
v_gene: TRBV5-1
j_gene: TRBJ1-1
CDR3aa: CASSLVFGAGGLNTEAFF

abundance: -
d_gene: -
v_gene: TRBV5-1
j_gene: TRBJ1-2
CDR3aa: CASKREPTYGYTF

abundance: many
d_gene: TRBD1
v_gene: TRBV5-1
j_gene: TRBJ2-7
CDR3aa: CASSLGDRYYEQYF

abundance: few
d_gene: TRBD1
v_gene: TRBV7-3
j_gene: TRBJ2-1
CDR3aa: CASSTGQGQPYNEQFF

abundance: few
d_gene: -
v_gene: TRBV5-1
j_gene: TRBJ2-7
CDR3aa: CASSPGVLSYEQYF

abundance: few
d_gene: -
v_gene: TRBV5-1
j_gene: TRBJ2-2
CDR3aa: CASSLVQSTGELFF

abundance: few
d_gene: -
v_gene: TRBV20-1
j_gene: TRBJ2-3
CDR3aa: CSASKGEGTDTQYF

abundance: few
d_gene: TRBD1
v_gene: TRBV28
j_gene: TRBJ2-1
CDR3aa: CASRSGTGYNEQFF

abundance: few
d_gene: -
v_gene: TRBV12-3/TRBV12-4
j_gene: TRBJ2-3
CDR3aa: CASSRSWADTQYF

abundance: few
d_gene: TRBD1
v_gene: TRBV5-1
j_gene: TRBJ2-1
CDR3aa: CASSGGQGVDEQFF

abundance: few
d_gene: -
v_gene: TRBV29-1
j_gene: TRBJ2-1
CDR3aa: CSVHGAGSLRQFF

abundance: -
d_gene: TRBD1
v_gene: TRBV12-3/TRBV12-4
j_gene: TRBJ2-1
CDR3aa: CASSFYGQGNNEQFF

abundance: -
d_gene: TRBD2
v_gene: TRBV6-5
j_gene: TRBJ2-1
CDR3aa: CASSWLAGYNEQFF

abundance: few
d_gene: -
v_gene: TRBV20-1
j_gene: TRBJ2-5
CDR3aa: CSAPHPQGLEETQYF

abundance: many
d_gene: TRBD1
v_gene: TRBV29-1
j_gene: TRBJ2-3
CDR3aa: CSVGQGAATDTQYF

abundance: -
d_gene: TRBD1
v_gene: TRBV12-3/TRBV12-4
j_gene: TRBJ2-1
CDR3aa: CASSSPHRGHHNEQFF

abundance: few
d_gene: TRBD1
v_gene: TRBV15
j_gene: TRBJ1-5
CDR3aa: CATSSLGGGTGVQPQHF

abundance: -
d_gene: -
v_gene: TRBV5-6
j_gene: TRBJ1-2
CDR3aa: CASSQFGLFGYGYTF

abundance: few
d_gene: -
v_gene: TRBV5-1
j_gene: TRBJ2-7
CDR3aa: CASSRGGPGEQYF

abundance: -
d_gene: -
v_gene: TRBV5-5
j_gene: TRBJ1-6
CDR3aa: CASSLSSGDNSPLHF

abundance: -
d_gene: TRBD2
v_gene: TRBV27
j_gene: TRBJ2-5
CDR3aa: CASSFYGLAGGENGETQYF

abundance: -
d_gene: TRBD1
v_gene: TRBV7-3
j_gene: TRBJ1-1
CDR3aa: CASSKDRGSAEAFF

abundance: few
d_gene: -
v_gene: TRBV2
j_gene: TRBJ2-1
CDR3aa: CASRPGSGEQFF

abundance: -
d_gene: -
v_gene: TRBV12-3/TRBV12-4
j_gene: TRBJ2-7
CDR3aa: CASTRADSYEQYF

abundance: -
d_gene: -
v_gene: TRBV9
j_gene: TRBJ1-2
CDR3aa: CASSRPGRDGYTF

abundance: -
d_gene: -
v_gene: TRBV19
j_gene: TRBJ2-1
CDR3aa: CASSITQGFEQFF

abundance: -
d_gene: -
v_gene: TRBV7-9
j_gene: TRBJ2-2
CDR3aa: CASSLGGRAANTGELFF

abundance: few
d_gene: -
v_gene: TRBV2
j_gene: TRBJ2-7
CDR3aa: CASSEGPNSYEQYF

abundance: -
d_gene: -
v_gene: TRBV11-2
j_gene: TRBJ1-2
CDR3aa: CASSLLIGVYGYTF

abundance: few
d_gene: -
v_gene: TRBV20-1
j_gene: TRBJ2-7
CDR3aa: CSASPMGPDYEQYF

abundance: few
d_gene: TRBD1
v_gene: TRBV28
j_gene: TRBJ2-1
CDR3aa: CASTVDRGIYNEQFF

abundance: few
d_gene: -
v_gene: TRBV12-3/TRBV12-4
j_gene: TRBJ2-7
CDR3aa: CASSFSYTYEQYF

abundance: few
d_gene: -
v_gene: TRBV4-1
j_gene: TRBJ2-4
CDR3aa: CASSQDQSRENIQYF

abundance: -
d_gene: TRBD2
v_gene: TRBV20-1
j_gene: TRBJ2-7
CDR3aa: CSAITSGSIYEQYF

abundance: -
d_gene: -
v_gene: TRBV10-3
j_gene: TRBJ1-5
CDR3aa: CAISASRGGDQPQHF

abundance: -
d_gene: TRBD1
v_gene: TRBV6-5
j_gene: TRBJ2-7
CDR3aa: CASSYPDRGNEQYF

abundance: few
d_gene: -
v_gene: TRBV18
j_gene: TRBJ1-1
CDR3aa: CASSPPWVGNTEAFF

abundance: few
d_gene: TRBD1
v_gene: TRBV4-1
j_gene: TRBJ2-7
CDR3aa: CASSQDPLTGESREQYF

abundance: -
d_gene: -
v_gene: TRBV10-3
j_gene: TRBJ2-1
CDR3aa: CAISEGPSRADNEQFF

abundance: few
d_gene: TRBD1
v_gene: TRBV7-7
j_gene: TRBJ2-1
CDR3aa: CASSSTLGTGLYNEQFF

abundance: many
d_gene: TRBD2
v_gene: TRBV12-3/TRBV12-4
j_gene: TRBJ2-1
CDR3aa: CASSLLAGGGYNEQFF

abundance: -
d_gene: -
v_gene: TRBV7-3
j_gene: TRBJ2-1
CDR3aa: CASSLTWGYEQFF

abundance: few
d_gene: TRBD2
v_gene: TRBV20-1
j_gene: TRBJ2-5
CDR3aa: CSAPRASGSETQYF

abundance: -
d_gene: -
v_gene: TRBV3-1
j_gene: TRBJ2-3
CDR3aa: CASSQGLAFTDTQYF

abundance: -
d_gene: TRBD1
v_gene: TRBV28
j_gene: TRBJ2-5
CDR3aa: CASSHTGVETQYF

abundance: few
d_gene: -
v_gene: TRBV6-5
j_gene: TRBJ2-3
CDR3aa: CASSYSLYGDTQYF

abundance: few
d_gene: -
v_gene: TRBV6-2/TRBV6-3
j_gene: TRBJ2-1
CDR3aa: CASSPWGEQFF

abundance: -
d_gene: -
v_gene: TRBV12-3/TRBV12-4
j_gene: TRBJ1-6
CDR3aa: CASRLGSGSPLHF

abundance: -
d_gene: TRBD1
v_gene: TRBV2
j_gene: TRBJ1-5
CDR3aa: CASGDREHQPQHF

abundance: -
d_gene: TRBD1
v_gene: TRBV28
j_gene: TRBJ2-5
CDR3aa: CASSRGGQGGFKTQYF

abundance: -
d_gene: -
v_gene: TRBV5-1
j_gene: TRBJ1-3
CDR3aa: CASSLPMGNGNTIYF

abundance: -
d_gene: -
v_gene: TRBV5-5
j_gene: TRBJ1-1
CDR3aa: CASSTSTGTGTLEAFF

abundance: -
d_gene: -
v_gene: TRBV7-9
j_gene: TRBJ2-3
CDR3aa: CASSLRTLLWQYF

abundance: -
d_gene: -
v_gene: TRBV5-1
j_gene: TRBJ2-2
CDR3aa: CASSPAPNTGELFF

abundance: few
d_gene: -
v_gene: TRBV4-3
j_gene: TRBJ1-1
CDR3aa: CASSQGDGDEAFF